Presented here are 18 T cell receptor beta chains from one specimen sequenced in a study of control samples from healthy donors and cancer patients. Using immunoSEQ multiplex PCR, the repertoire was profiled, and TCRdb retains in-frame clones only, with some absent. Here the sample spans 150,000 to 200,000 clones, more than 85% being singletons. Sequenced: blood. Receptors originate from a woman aged 40 to 50 in good health.

This clone occurred once. This chain uses TRBV19 with TRBJ2-7, with unresolved D. CDR1 and CDR2 from the germline V gene are LNHDA and SQIVND (reference sequence). Between the trimmed V and J ends, which lost 5 bases and 5 bases, there was a span of 7 bases. The CDR3 is made up of 11 amino acids. The CDR3 loop reads CASSLGNEQYF. CDR3 coding DNA: TGTGCCAGTAGTCTAGGGAACGAGCAGTACTTC.

V is TRBV27 and J is TRBJ1-6, with D possibly being TRBD1 (5 bases). Germline lookup yields CDR1 MNHEY and CDR2 SMNVEV (reference sequence). The CDR3 is 13 residues long. The V gene lost 8 bases and the J gene lost 10 bases, with 15 bases spanning the gap. DNA for the CDR3: TGTGCCAGCGGGGTGCAGGGTCCCTCACCCCTCCACTTT. Translating gives CASGVQGPSPLHF.

This clone was seen just once. The chain recombines TRBV10-3 with TRBJ1-1; D possibly corresponds to TRBD1 (6 bases). This CDR3 has 14 amino acids. Germline V gives CDR1 ENHRY, CDR2 SYGVKD. Deletions cut 1 base from V and 1 base from J, with 7 bases between. CDR3 in amino acids: CAISEYRENTEAFF. The CDR3 bases are TGTGCCATCAGTGAGTACAGGGAGAACACTGAAGCTTTCTTT.

The chain recombines TRBV5-4 with TRBJ2-3; 8 nucleotides align to TRBD2. The germline V gene has CDR1 SGHNT and CDR2 YYREEE (reference sequence). The ends lost 0 bases at V and 2 bases at J; junction bases unmatched: 2. The CDR3 extends over 15 amino acids. The CDR3 here is CASSLDSGATDTQYF. Here the CDR3 DNA reads TGTGCCAGCAGCTTGGATAGCGGGGCCACAGATACGCAGTATTTT.

V and J are TRBV13 and TRBJ1-2; tentative D call: TRBD1 (6 bases). The germline V and J ends were trimmed by 0 bases and 6 bases, with 11 bases remaining between them. Germline V gene lookup returns CDR1 PRHDT and CDR2 FYEKMQ (reference sequence). This CDR3 has 14 residues. CDR3 sequence: CASSLGSGADGYTF. CDR3 nucleotide sequence: TGTGCCAGCAGCTTAGGGTCGGGGGCGGATGGCTACACCTTC. Full variable domain (remainder filled in from reference TRBV13 and TRBJ1-2): AAGVIQSPRHLIKEKRETATLKCYPIPRHDTVYWYQQGPGQDPQFLISFYEKMQSDKGSIPDRFSAQQFSDYHSELNMSSLELGDSALYFCASSLGSGADGYTFGSGTRLTVV.

The chain is built from TRBV5-6 and TRBJ2-7; D gene ambiguous. V gave up 0 bases and J gave up 2 bases, with 3 bases separating them. Germline V gene lookup returns CDR1 SGHDT and CDR2 YYEEEE. The CDR3 totals 12 residues. CDR3 bases: TGTGCCAGCAGCTTGGGGACCTACGAGCAGTACTTC. This codes for CASSLGTYEQYF.

The V and J genes are TRBV11-2 and TRBJ1-1; D perhaps matches TRBD1 (5 bases). The V end was cut by 4 bases, the J end by 5 bases, with 11 bases between. Germline V gives CDR1 SGHAT, CDR2 FQNNGV. This CDR3 has 13 amino acids. This CDR3 reads CASSSERGTEAFF. CDR3 sequence (DNA): TGTGCCAGCAGCTCCGAACGGGGGACTGAAGCTTTCTTT.

The chain is built from TRBV5-8 and TRBJ2-7; 7 positions agree with TRBD1. This CDR3 has 15 residues. The ends lost 1 base at V and 3 bases at J; junction bases unmatched: 7. Germline lookup yields CDR1 SGHTS and CDR2 YDEGEE. CDR3 DNA: TGTGCCAGCAGCTTGATCCCAGGGGGAAGCTACGAGCAGTACTTC. Translating it yields CASSLIPGGSYEQYF.

The chain has TRBV5-1 and TRBJ1-2; tentatively, D is TRBD1 (6 bases). Germline values: CDR1 SGHRS, CDR2 YFSETQ. V was cut by 2 bases and J by 3 bases, with 14 bases left in between. The CDR3 has 15 residues. CDR3 bases: TGCGCCAGCAGCTTAACCAGGGGCCAAGACTATGGCTACACCTTC. Protein sequence: CASSLTRGQDYGYTF. Using reference TRBV5-1 and TRBJ1-2 for the parts outside the CDR3, the full variable domain is KAGVTQTPRYLIKTRGQQVTLSCSPISGHRSVSWYQQTPGQGLQFLFEYFSETQRNKGNFPGRFSGRQFSNSRSEMNVSTLELGDSALYLCASSLTRGQDYGYTFGSGTRLTVV.

The rearrangement uses TRBV5-1 and TRBJ2-7; D ambiguous. Per germline, CDR1 SGHRS and CDR2 YFSETQ. The length of the CDR3 is 15 residues. Trimming removed 4 bases from V and 0 bases from J, with 14 bases in between. CDR3 sequence (DNA): TGCGCCAGCAGCACGGACGGTGACGTCTCCTACGAGCAGTACTTC. This translates into CASSTDGDVSYEQYF.

The J gene is TRBJ1-1, the V gene TRBV4-2; no definite D call. Germline CDR1 reads LGHNA; CDR2 reads YNFKEQ. The CDR3 is made up of 11 amino acids. With 5 bases removed from V and 1 base from J, the gap between germline ends came to 2 bases. The CDR3 spells CASSWNTEAFF. In DNA, the CDR3 is TGTGCCAGCAGCTGGAACACTGAAGCTTTCTTT.

The chain is built from TRBV11-2 and TRBJ1-1, with a weak D call TRBD1 (6 bases). The CDR3 is made up of 15 amino acids. Trimming removed 5 bases from V and 1 base from J, with 14 bases in between. Germline V gives CDR1 SGHAT, CDR2 FQNNGV. CDR3 amino acids: CASSRQPRGNTEAFF. DNA of the CDR3: TGTGCCAGCAGCCGTCAACCCAGGGGGAACACTGAAGCTTTCTTT.

CDR3 nucleotide sequence: TGTGCCAGCTCCACCACAGGGGGCGATCAGCCCCAGCATTTT. It specifies CASSTTGGDQPQHF. V is TRBV25-1 and J is TRBJ1-5; 9 bases match TRBD1. With V trimmed by 8 bases and J by 5 bases, 7 bases remained unmatched. Germline V CDR1 and CDR2: MGHDK, SYGVNS. The CDR3 consists of 14 residues. The full variable domain, completed using reference TRBV25-1 and TRBJ1-5, is EADIYQTPRYLVIGTGKKITLECSQTMGHDKMYWYQQDPGMELHLIHYSYGVNSTEKGDLSSESTVSRIRTEHFPLTLESARPSHTSQYLCASSTTGGDQPQHFGDGTRLSIL.

This clone was picked up one time. The chain couples TRBV5-1 to TRBJ1-2; TRBD1 might be the D (5 bases). The CDR3 runs to 15 residues. Trimming took 6 bases from V and 4 from J, leaving 19 bases between them. Looked up from germline, CDR1 is SGHRS and CDR2 is YFSETQ. CDR3 coding DNA: TGCGCCAGCACCCCGGGGGGGGGAACCCCCTATGGCTACACCTTC. This codes for CASTPGGGTPYGYTF.

The V gene is TRBV5-5, the J gene TRBJ1-1; D unclear. Germline V lookup: CDR1 SGHKS, CDR2 YYEKEE (reference sequence). The CDR3 extends over 12 amino acids. V lost 5 bases and J 1 base, leaving 6 bases between the germline ends. CDR3 residues: CASRTGNTEAFF. The CDR3 DNA reads TGTGCCAGCAGAACGGGGAACACTGAAGCTTTCTTT.

The gene calls are TRBV29-1 and TRBJ1-1; D is ambiguous. The V end lost 5 bases, the J end lost 7 bases, and 20 bases lay between the germline ends. Germline CDR1 SQVTM, CDR2 ANQGSEA. This CDR3 is 14 amino acids long. The CDR3 DNA follows: TGCAGCGTTAAAGGGTGGTCGGATGGTGTTGAAGCTTTCTTT. Its protein product is CSVKGWSDGVEAFF.

Details on this clone: Distinct nucleotide sequences in the sample also encode this CDR3. V and J are TRBV5-1 and TRBJ2-5; D might be TRBD2 (6 bases). With 1 base removed from V and 2 bases from J, the gap between germline ends came to 9 bases. Looked up from germline, CDR1 is SGHRS and CDR2 is YFSETQ. This CDR3 is built from 14 residues. The CDR3 loop is CASSLSGGQETQYF. In DNA form, the CDR3 reads TGCGCCAGCAGCTTGAGTGGGGGGCAAGAGACCCAGTACTTC.

This clone was detected once. The CDR3 region is CASSQEIGEQYF. In DNA form, the CDR3 reads TGCGCCAGCAGCCAAGAAATCGGGGAGCAGTACTTC. This chain uses TRBV4-1 with TRBJ2-7, with D unresolved. Trimming stripped 0 bases from V and 7 bases from J, with 7 bases between. The CDR3 sequence is 12 residues long. The germline V gene encodes CDR1 MGHRA and CDR2 YSYEKL.